This T cell receptor (beta chain) is from a study of T cell responses to AZD1222 COVID-19 vaccine. The overall study: Analysis merged second doses at about 4 or about 12 weeks. The study, taken as a whole, reports: Only six or seven AZD1222 recipients were seropositive at baseline.

Sequenced by immunoSEQ multiplex PCR; TCRdb stores in-frame clones only, minus some. This sample has about 68,000 clones, with around 80% found just once. About this clone itself: The antigen is not known.

There are 11 residues in the CDR3. Germline CDR1 is DFQATT and CDR2 is SNEGSKA (reference sequence). V shed 7 bases and J shed 8 bases, with 14 bases lying between them. The receptor's source is an adult in good health. Sample: peripheral blood, taken on day 0 of AZD1222 vaccination. The V and J genes are TRBV20-1 and TRBJ1-2, with D perhaps matching TRBD1 (5 bases). Written as DNA, the CDR3 is TGCAGTGGCAAGCCGGGACTGGGCTACACCTTC. Protein sequence: CSGKPGLGYTF.